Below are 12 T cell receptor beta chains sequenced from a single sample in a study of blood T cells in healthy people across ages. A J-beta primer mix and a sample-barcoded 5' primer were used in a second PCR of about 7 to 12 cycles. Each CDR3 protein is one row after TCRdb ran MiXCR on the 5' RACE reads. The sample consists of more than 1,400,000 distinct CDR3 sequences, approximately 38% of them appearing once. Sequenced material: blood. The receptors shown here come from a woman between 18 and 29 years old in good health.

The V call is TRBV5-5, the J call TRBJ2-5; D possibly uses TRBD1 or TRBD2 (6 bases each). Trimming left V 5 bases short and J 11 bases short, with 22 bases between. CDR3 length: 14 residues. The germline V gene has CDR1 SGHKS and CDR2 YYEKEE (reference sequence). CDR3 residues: CASRRIGGALEQYF. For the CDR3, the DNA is TGTGCCAGCAGGAGGATCGGGGGCGCGCTAGAGCAGTACTTC.

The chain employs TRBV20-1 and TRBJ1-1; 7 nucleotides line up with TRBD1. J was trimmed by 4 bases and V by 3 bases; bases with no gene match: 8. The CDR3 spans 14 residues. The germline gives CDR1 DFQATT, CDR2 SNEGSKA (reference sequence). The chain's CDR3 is CSARGQSDITEAFF. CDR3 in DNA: TGCAGTGCTAGGGGACAGTCCGATATCACTGAAGCTTTCTTT.

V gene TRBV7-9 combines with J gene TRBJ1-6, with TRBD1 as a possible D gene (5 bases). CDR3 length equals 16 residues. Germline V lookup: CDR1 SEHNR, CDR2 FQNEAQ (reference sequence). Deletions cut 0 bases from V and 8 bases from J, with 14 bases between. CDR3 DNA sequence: TGTGCCAGCAGCTTAGCGAGAGGGACGGAAGATTCACCCCTCCACTTT. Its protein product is CASSLARGTEDSPLHF.

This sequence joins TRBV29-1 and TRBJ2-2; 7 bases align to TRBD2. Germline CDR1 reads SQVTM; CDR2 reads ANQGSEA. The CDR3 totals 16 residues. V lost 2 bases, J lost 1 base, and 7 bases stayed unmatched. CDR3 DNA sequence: TGCAGCGTTGAATCCGGGCTAGCGGAGAACACCGGGGAGCTGTTTTTT. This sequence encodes CSVESGLAENTGELFF.

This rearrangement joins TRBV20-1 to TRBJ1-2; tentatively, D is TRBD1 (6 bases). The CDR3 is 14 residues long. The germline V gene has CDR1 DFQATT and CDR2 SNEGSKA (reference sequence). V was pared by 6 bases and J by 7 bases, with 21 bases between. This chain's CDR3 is CSAPPRDIRSGYTF. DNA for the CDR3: TGCAGTGCACCACCCCGGGACATCAGGAGTGGCTACACCTTC.

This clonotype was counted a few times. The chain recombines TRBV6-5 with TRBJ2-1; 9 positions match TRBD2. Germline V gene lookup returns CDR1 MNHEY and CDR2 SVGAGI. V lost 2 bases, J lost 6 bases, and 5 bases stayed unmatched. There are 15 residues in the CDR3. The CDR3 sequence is CASSYPGTSSNEQFF. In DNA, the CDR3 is TGTGCCAGCAGTTACCCCGGGACTAGCTCCAATGAGCAGTTCTTC.

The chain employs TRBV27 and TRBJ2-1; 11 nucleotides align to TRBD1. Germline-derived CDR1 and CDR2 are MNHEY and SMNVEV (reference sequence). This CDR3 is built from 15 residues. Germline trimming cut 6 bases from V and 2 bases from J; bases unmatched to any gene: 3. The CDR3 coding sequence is TGTGCCAGCAGGGGGGGACAGGGGGCCTACAATGAGCAGTTCTTC. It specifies CASRGGQGAYNEQFF.

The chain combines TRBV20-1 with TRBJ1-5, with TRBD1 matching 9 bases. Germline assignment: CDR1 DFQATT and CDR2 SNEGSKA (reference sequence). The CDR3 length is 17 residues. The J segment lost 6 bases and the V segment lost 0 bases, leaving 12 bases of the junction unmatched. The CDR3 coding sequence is TGCAGTGCTAGAGATCCCGGACTCGGACAGGGGCCTCAGCCCCAGCATTTT. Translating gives CSARDPGLGQGPQPQHF.

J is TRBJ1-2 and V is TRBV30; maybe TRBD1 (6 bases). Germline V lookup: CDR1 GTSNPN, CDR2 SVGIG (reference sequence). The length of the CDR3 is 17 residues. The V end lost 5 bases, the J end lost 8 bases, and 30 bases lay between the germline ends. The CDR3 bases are TGTGCCTGGGAACCCCGACAGGCATCGGGTCGTCAGAAGGGCTACACCTTC. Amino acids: CAWEPRQASGRQKGYTF.

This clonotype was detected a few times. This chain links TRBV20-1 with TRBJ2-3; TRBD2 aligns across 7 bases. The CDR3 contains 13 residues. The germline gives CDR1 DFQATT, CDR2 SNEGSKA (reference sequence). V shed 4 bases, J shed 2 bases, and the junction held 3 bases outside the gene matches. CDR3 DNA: TGCAGTGCTAAGCGGGGACCCACAGATACGCAGTATTTT. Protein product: CSAKRGPTDTQYF.

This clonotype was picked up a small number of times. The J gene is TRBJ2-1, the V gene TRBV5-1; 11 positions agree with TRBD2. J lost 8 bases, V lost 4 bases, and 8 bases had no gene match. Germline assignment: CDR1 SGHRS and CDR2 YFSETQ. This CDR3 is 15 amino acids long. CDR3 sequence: CASSQTSGTGHEQFF. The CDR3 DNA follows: TGCGCCAGCAGCCAGACTAGCGGGACTGGCCATGAGCAGTTCTTC.

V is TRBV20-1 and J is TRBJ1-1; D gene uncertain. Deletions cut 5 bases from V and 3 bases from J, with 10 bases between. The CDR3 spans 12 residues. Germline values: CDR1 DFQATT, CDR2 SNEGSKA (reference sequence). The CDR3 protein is CSAPAGDTEAFF. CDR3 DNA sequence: TGCAGTGCTCCTGCCGGGGACACTGAAGCTTTCTTT.